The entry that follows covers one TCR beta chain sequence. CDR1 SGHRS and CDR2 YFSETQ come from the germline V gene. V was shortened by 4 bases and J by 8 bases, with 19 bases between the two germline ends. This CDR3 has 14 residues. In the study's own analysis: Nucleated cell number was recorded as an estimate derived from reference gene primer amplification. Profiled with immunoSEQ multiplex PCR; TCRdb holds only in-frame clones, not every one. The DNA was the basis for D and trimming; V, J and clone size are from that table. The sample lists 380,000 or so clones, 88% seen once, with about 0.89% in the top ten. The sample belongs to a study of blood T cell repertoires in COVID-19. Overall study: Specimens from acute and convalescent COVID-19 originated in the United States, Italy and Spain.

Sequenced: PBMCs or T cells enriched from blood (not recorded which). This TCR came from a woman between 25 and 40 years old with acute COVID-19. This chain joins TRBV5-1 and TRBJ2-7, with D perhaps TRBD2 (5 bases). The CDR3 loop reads CASSRDVGLEKQYF. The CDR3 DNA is TGCGCCAGCAGCCGGGATGTTGGCTTAGAAAAGCAGTACTTC.